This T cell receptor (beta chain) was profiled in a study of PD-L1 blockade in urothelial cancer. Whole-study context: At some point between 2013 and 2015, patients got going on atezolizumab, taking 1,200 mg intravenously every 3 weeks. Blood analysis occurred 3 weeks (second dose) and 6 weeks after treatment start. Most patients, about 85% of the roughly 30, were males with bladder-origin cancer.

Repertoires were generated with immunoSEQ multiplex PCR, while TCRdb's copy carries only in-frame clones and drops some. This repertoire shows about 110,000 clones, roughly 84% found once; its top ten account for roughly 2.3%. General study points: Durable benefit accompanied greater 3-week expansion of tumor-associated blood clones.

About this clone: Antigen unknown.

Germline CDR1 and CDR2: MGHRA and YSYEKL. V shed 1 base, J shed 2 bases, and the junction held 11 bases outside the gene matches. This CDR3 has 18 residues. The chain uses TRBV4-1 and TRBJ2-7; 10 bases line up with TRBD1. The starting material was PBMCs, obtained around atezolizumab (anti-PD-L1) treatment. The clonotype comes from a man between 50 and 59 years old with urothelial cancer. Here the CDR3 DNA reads TGCGCCAGCAGCCAAGGGACCCCCGGGACAGGGGTAACCTACGAGCAGTACTTC. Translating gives CASSQGTPGTGVTYEQYF.